The sequence of this T cell receptor beta chain was determined in a study of blood T cell repertoires in COVID-19. The overall study: T cells, B-cell-depleted T cells, or PBMCs supplied cDNA or gDNA.

The CDR3 has 16 amino acids. CDR1 is MNHEY and CDR2 is SVGEGT in the germline V gene. V shed 2 bases and J shed 3 bases, with 17 bases lying between them. Sequencing was performed with immunoSEQ multiplex PCR; in TCRdb, only in-frame clones are kept and a portion is missing. The sample lists hundreds of thousands of clones; around 90% were seen once. This receptor was taken from a man in his 60s with acute or convalescent COVID-19. Sequencing used peripheral blood. V is TRBV6-2 or TRBV6-3 and J is TRBJ2-7, with a possible D match to TRBD2 (5 bases). The CDR3 coding sequence is TGTGCCAGCAGTTACCCGGGATTTTATGAGGGCTACGAGCAGTACTTC. Protein product: CASSYPGFYEGYEQYF.